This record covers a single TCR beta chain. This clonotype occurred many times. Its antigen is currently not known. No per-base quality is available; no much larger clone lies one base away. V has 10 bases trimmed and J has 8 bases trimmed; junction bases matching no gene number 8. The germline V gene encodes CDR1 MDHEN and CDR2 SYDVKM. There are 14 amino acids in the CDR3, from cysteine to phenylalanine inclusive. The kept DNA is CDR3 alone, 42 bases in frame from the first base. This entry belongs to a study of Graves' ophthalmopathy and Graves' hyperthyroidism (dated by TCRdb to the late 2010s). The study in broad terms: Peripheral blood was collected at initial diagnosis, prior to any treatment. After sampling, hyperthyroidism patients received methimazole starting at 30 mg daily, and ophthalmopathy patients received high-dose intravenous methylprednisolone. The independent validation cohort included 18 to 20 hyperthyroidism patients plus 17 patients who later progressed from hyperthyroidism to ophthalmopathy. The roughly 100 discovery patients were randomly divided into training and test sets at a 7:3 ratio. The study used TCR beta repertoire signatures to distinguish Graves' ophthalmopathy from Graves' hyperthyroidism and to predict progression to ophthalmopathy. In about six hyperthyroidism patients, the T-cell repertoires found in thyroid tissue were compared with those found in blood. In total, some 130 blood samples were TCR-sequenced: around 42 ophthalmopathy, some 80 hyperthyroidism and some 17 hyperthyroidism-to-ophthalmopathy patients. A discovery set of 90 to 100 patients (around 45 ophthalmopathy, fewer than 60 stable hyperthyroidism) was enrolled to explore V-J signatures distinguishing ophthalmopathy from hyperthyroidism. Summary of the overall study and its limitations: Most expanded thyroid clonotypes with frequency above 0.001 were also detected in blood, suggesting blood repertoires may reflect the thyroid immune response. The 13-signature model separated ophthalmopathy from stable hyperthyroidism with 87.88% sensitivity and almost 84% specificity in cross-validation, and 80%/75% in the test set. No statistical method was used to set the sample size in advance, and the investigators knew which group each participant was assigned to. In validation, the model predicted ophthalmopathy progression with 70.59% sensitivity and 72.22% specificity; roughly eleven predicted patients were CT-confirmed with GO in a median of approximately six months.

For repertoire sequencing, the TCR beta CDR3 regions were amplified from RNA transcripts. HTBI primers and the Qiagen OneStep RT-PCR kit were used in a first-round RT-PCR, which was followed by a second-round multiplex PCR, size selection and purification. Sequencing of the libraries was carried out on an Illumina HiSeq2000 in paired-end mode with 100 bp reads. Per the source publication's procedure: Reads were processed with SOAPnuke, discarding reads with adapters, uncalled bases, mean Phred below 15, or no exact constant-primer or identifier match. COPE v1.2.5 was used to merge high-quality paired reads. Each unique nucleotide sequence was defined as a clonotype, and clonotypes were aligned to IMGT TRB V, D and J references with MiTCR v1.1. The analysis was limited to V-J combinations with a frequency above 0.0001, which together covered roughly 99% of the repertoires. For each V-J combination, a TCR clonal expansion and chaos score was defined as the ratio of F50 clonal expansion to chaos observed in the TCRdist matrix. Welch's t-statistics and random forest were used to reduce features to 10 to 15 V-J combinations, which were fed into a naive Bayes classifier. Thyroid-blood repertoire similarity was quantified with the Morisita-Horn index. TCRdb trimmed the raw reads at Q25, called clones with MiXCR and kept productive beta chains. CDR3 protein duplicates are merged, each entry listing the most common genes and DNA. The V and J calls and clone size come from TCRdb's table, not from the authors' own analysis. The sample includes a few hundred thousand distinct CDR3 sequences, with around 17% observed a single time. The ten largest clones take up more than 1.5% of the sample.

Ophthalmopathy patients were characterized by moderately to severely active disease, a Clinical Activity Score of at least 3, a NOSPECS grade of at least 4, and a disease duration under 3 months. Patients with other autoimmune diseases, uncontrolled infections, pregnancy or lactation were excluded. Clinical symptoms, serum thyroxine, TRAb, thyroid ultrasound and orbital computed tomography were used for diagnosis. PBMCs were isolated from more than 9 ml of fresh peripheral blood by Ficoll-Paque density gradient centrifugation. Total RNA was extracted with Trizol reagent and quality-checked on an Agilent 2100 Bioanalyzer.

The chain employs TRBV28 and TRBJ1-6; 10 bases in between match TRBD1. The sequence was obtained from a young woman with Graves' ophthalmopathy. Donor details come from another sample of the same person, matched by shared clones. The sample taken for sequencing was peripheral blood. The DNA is TGTGCCACTCCGGGACAGGGGAAGTATTCACCCCTCCACTTT. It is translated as CATPGQGKYSPLHF.